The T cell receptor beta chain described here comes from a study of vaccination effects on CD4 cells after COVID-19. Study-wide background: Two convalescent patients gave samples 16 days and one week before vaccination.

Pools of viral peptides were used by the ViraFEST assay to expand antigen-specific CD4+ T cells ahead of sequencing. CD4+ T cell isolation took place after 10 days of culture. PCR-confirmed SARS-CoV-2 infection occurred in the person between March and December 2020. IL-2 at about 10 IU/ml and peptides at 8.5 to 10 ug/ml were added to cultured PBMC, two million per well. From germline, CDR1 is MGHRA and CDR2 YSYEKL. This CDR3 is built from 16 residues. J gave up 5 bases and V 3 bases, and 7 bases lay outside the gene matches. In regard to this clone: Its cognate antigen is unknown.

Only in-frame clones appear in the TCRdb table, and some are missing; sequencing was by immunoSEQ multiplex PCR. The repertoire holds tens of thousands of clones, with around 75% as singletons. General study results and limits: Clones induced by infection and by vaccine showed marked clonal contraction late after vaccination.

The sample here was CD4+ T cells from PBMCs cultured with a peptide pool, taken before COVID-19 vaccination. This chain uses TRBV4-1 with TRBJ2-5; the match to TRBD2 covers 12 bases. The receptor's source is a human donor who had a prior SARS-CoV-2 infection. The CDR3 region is CASSQFALAGGETQYF. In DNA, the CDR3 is TGCGCCAGCAGCCAGTTTGCCCTAGCGGGAGGGGAGACCCAGTACTTC.